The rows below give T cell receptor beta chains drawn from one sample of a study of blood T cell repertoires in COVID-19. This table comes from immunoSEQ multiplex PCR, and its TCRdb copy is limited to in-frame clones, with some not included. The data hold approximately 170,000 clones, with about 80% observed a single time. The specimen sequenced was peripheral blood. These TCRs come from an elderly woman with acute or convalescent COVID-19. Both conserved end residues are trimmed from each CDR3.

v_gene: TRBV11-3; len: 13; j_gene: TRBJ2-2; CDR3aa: ASSKGQGGTGELF
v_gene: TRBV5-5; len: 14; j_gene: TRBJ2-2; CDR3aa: ASSLLRTRNTGELF
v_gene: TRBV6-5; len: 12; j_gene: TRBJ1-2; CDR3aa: ASSGTGENYGYT
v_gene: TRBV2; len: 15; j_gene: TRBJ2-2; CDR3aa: ASSERGGQGYTGELF
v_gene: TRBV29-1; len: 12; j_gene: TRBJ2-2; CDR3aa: SVRDSMNTGELF
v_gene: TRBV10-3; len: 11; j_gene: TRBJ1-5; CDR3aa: AISFQGNQPQH
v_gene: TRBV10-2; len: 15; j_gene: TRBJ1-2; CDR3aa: ASRGGNTRANAGGYT
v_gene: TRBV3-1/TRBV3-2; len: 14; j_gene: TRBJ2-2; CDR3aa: ASSHRSSGYTGELF
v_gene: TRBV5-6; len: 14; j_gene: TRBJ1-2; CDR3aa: ASSPGQGRYVYGYT
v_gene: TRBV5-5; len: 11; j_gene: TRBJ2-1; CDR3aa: ASSWTSGNEQF
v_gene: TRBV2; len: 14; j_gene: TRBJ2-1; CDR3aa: ASRDGTSGRNNEQF
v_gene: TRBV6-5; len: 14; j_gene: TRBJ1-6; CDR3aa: ASSYLGRGRNSPLH
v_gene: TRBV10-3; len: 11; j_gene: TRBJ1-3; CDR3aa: AIRDSSGNTIY
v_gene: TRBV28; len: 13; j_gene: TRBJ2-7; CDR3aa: ASSLPDREFYEQY
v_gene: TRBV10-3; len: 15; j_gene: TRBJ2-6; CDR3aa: AISNADRPSGANVLT
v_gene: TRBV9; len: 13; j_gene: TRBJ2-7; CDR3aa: ASSVSTSGSYEQY
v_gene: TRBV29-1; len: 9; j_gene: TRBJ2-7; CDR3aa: SVGLAGMQY
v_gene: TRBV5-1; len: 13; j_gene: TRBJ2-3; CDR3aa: ASKDSVISTDTQY
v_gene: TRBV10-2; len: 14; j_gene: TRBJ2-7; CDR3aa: ASSSDLTGLPYEQY
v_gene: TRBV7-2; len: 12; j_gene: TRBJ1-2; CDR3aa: ASSLGGHMHGYT
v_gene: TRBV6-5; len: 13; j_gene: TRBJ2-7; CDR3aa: ASSYYWGPGYEQY
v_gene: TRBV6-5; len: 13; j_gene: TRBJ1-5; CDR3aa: ASSYSSGVGQPQH
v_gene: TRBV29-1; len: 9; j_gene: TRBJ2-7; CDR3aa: SVGQLYEQY
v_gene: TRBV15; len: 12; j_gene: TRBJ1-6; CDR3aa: ATSRDGGSSPLH
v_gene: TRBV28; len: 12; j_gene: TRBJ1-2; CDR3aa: ASRSITTGFGYT
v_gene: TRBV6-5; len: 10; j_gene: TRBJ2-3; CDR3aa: ASSYHTDTQY
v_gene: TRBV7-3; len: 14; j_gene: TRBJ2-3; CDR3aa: ASSNQGALGSDTQY
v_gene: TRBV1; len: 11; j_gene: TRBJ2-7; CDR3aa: TSSASGTCEQY
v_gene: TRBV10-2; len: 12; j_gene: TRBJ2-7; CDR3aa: ATKLGTGAYEQY
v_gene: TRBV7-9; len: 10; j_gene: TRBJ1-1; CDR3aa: AWGQGNTEAF
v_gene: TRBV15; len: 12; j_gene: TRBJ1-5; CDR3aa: ATSGDRGNQPQH
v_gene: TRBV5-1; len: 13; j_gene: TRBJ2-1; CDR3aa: ASSLVGSGENEQF
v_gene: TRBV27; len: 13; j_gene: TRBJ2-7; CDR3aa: ASSSYGTSWDEQY
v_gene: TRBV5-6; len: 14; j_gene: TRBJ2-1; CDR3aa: ASSPNSGLAYNEQF
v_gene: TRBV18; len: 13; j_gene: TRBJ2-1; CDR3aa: ASSGLAGESNEQF
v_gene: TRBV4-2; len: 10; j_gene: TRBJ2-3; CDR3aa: ASSLLANSQY
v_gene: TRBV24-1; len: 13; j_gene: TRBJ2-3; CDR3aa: ATSDPRTSGDTQY
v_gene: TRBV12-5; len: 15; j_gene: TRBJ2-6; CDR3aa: ASGPGQVASGANVLT
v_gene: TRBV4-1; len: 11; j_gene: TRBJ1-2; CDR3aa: ASSGQGTYGYT
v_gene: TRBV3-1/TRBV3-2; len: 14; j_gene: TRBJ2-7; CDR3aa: ASSRRLAGDSYEQY
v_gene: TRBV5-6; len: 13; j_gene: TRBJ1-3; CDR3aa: ASSLDSGGRNTIY
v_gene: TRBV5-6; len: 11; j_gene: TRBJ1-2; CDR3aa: ASSFAQGLSYT
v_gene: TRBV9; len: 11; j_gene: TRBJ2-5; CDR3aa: ASSAGLQETQY
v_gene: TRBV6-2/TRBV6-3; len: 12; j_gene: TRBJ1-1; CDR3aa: ASSYYRGPTEAF
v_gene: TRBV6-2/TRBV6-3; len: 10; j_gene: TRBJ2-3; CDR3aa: ASSSATNTQY